The 30 T cell receptor beta chains below were found in one sample sequenced in a study of T cell responses to AZD1222 COVID-19 vaccine. Clones were read by immunoSEQ multiplex PCR, and TCRdb kept only the in-frame ones, dropping some. Altogether 100,000 or so clones are present, around nine tenths being singletons, with the ten largest covering just under 3%. This sample comprised peripheral blood, obtained on day 0 of AZD1222 vaccination. The receptors come from an adult in good health.

This chain links TRBV29-1 with TRBJ2-3; 11 bases are shared with TRBD2. CDR1 SQVTM and CDR2 ANQGSEA come from the germline V gene. V dropped 1 base and J dropped 0; count of bases not matched to a gene: 6. The CDR3 runs to 17 residues. The CDR3 loop is CSVEGLAGGGSTDTQYF. The CDR3 nucleotides are TGCAGCGTTGAAGGTCTAGCGGGAGGTGGAAGCACAGATACGCAGTATTTT.

This chain links TRBV2 with TRBJ1-5; no reliable D call. With 7 bases removed from V and 1 base from J, the gap between germline ends came to 14 bases. The CDR3 extends over 15 amino acids. Germline lookup yields CDR1 SNHLY and CDR2 FYNNEI. As DNA, the CDR3 is TGTGCCAGCAAGGAGGCGGACGCGAGCAATCAGCCCCAGCATTTT. This translates into CASKEADASNQPQHF.

V is TRBV7-3 and J is TRBJ2-2; the D gene is possibly TRBD2 (6 bases). There are 15 residues in the CDR3. The V gene's germline CDR1 is SGHTA and CDR2 FQGTGA. The V end was cut by 0 bases, the J end by 4 bases, with 9 bases between. The DNA of the CDR3 is TGTGCCAGCAGCTTAACGGGGGGTCTCACCGGGGAGCTGTTTTTT. Protein sequence: CASSLTGGLTGELFF.

This rearrangement joins TRBV7-2 to TRBJ2-5; no definite D call. The V and J ends lost 7 bases and 4 bases respectively, with 13 bases between them. Germline V gene sequence: CDR1 SGHTA, CDR2 FQGNSA. The CDR3 is 13 amino acids. The chain's CDR3 is CASTSRGPETQYF. The CDR3 DNA is TGTGCCAGCACCTCTCGAGGCCCAGAGACCCAGTACTTC.

The rearrangement links TRBV7-9 to TRBJ1-1; unclear D gene. The CDR3 spans 16 residues. The ends were cut back, 5 bases at V and 0 bases at J, with 16 bases in the middle. Looked up from germline, CDR1 is SEHNR and CDR2 is FQNEAQ (reference sequence). CDR3 residues: CASSPAPGQLNTEAFF. The CDR3 bases are TGTGCCAGCAGCCCCGCCCCCGGGCAGCTGAACACTGAAGCTTTCTTT.

V usage is TRBV14 and J usage is TRBJ1-1; 7 bases match TRBD1. In germline, CDR1 is SGHDN, CDR2 FVKESK. V shed 3 bases and J 7 bases; nucleotides not matched to a gene: 5. The CDR3 contains 13 residues. CDR3 region: CASSHSGGGEAFF. The CDR3 DNA reads TGTGCCAGCAGCCACTCAGGGGGTGGTGAAGCTTTCTTT.

The gene calls are TRBV27 and TRBJ2-7; D remains ambiguous. This CDR3 region has 15 residues. V was clipped by 4 bases and J by 7 bases, with 20 bases between them. Germline V gene sequence: CDR1 MNHEY, CDR2 SMNVEV (reference sequence). CDR3 residues: CASSSRKDWNAEQYF. In DNA form, the CDR3 reads TGTGCCAGCAGTTCAAGGAAAGATTGGAATGCGGAGCAGTACTTC.

This clone was recorded once. The CDR3 region has the DNA TGTGCCAGCAGCCAAGAGGCGAATTCACCCCTCCACTTT. Its translation: CASSQEANSPLHF. The gene calls are TRBV4-2 and TRBJ1-6, with unresolved D. Germline loops: CDR1 LGHNA, CDR2 YNFKEQ. V was trimmed by 0 bases and J by 7 bases, leaving 4 bases between them. There are 13 residues in the CDR3.

V usage is TRBV7-3 and J usage is TRBJ2-3; D is unresolved. Germline V CDR1 and CDR2: SGHTA, FQGTGA. Trimming removed 1 base from V and 0 bases from J, with 5 bases in between. CDR3 length: 14 amino acids. CDR3 region: CASSLISSTDTQYF. The CDR3 region has the DNA TGTGCCAGCAGCTTAATAAGTAGCACAGATACGCAGTATTTT.

The rearrangement joins TRBV6-1 to TRBJ1-2; a weak D match, TRBD1 (6 bases). Germline loops: CDR1 MNHNS, CDR2 SASEGT. CDR3 size: 14 residues. The V end lost 1 base, the J end lost 6 bases, and 12 bases lay between the germline ends. CDR3 residues: CASSEVGGQDGYTF. CDR3 in DNA: TGTGCCAGCAGTGAAGTGGGGGGGCAGGATGGCTACACCTTC.

The gene calls are TRBV27 and TRBJ2-3; D is uncertain. Germline V gene lookup returns CDR1 MNHEY and CDR2 SMNVEV (reference sequence). The CDR3 extends over 13 amino acids. The V and J ends lost 3 bases and 6 bases respectively, with 10 bases between them. For the CDR3, the DNA is TGTGCCAGCAGTTTTGGAAAACGTGATACGCAGTATTTT. Its protein is CASSFGKRDTQYF.

The CDR3 is CASSHDPWDWTLPYNEQFF. CDR3 coding DNA: TGCGCCAGCAGCCACGACCCTTGGGACTGGACGTTACCCTACAATGAGCAGTTCTTC. The chain links TRBV4-1 to TRBJ2-1, with D tentatively TRBD2 (6 bases). The CDR3 has 19 residues. Per germline, CDR1 MGHRA and CDR2 YSYEKL. Trimming stripped 3 bases from V and 2 bases from J, with 23 bases between.

The chain has TRBV5-4 and TRBJ2-7, with a weak D call TRBD2 (6 bases). Germline CDR1 is SGHNT and CDR2 is YYREEE (reference sequence). The ends were cut back, 4 bases at V and 3 bases at J, with 11 bases in the middle. The CDR3 contains 13 residues. The CDR3 DNA follows: TGTGCCAGCAGCGAGGGACTCAACTACGAGCAGTACTTC. Its protein product is CASSEGLNYEQYF.

The rearrangement uses TRBV2 and TRBJ2-5, with D perhaps TRBD1 (5 bases). Per the germline V gene, CDR1 is SNHLY and CDR2 is FYNNEI. V was cut by 6 bases and J by 0 bases, with 8 bases left in between. This CDR3 region has 13 residues. The CDR3 here is CASRQGYQETQYF. DNA for the CDR3: TGTGCCAGCAGGCAGGGTTACCAAGAGACCCAGTACTTC. The full variable domain, with the rest looked up from reference TRBV2 and TRBJ2-5, is EPEVTQTPSHQVTQMGQEVILRCVPISNHLYFYWYRQILGQKVEFLVSFYNNEISEKSEIFDDQFSVERPDGSNFTLKIRSTKLEDSAMYFCASRQGYQETQYFGPGTRLLVL.

The chain has TRBV4-2 and TRBJ2-7; 8 positions match TRBD2. The V gene end was trimmed by 4 bases and the J gene end by 1 base; junction bases not matched to a gene: 18. CDR1 LGHNA and CDR2 YNFKEQ come from the germline V gene. The CDR3 covers 19 residues. The CDR3 here is CASSPGLGNSGERSYEQYF. The CDR3 coding sequence is TGTGCCAGCAGCCCTGGTTTGGGTAATAGCGGGGAAAGATCCTACGAGCAGTACTTC.

Here the CDR3 DNA reads TGTGCCAGCAGCCCCAGAGGCGGAACTGAAGCTTTCTTT. Its translation is CASSPRGGTEAFF. The chain joins TRBV5-5 to TRBJ1-1; D remains ambiguous. Trimming pared 4 bases from V and 5 bases from J, leaving 12 bases between. Germline V CDR1 and CDR2: SGHKS, YYEKEE (reference sequence). The CDR3 totals 13 residues.

In its sample, this clone was seen once. The rearrangement uses TRBV5-1 and TRBJ1-1; TRBD1 might be the D (6 bases). V dropped 4 bases and J dropped 0 bases, with 13 bases sitting between them. The CDR3 totals 15 residues. Per germline, CDR1 SGHRS and CDR2 YFSETQ. CDR3 coding DNA: TGCGCCAGCAGCAAAACGACAGGTCTGAACACTGAAGCTTTCTTT. Amino acids: CASSKTTGLNTEAFF.

The chain combines TRBV30 with TRBJ1-2; 12 positions match TRBD1. This CDR3 comprises 14 residues. V dropped 3 bases and J dropped 5; count of bases not matched to a gene: 4. The V gene's germline CDR1 is GTSNPN and CDR2 SVGIG (reference sequence). The CDR3 is CAWRGQGAGYGYTF. The CDR3 DNA reads as TGTGCCTGGAGGGGACAGGGGGCGGGGTATGGCTACACCTTC. Together with reference TRBV30 and TRBJ1-2, the CDR3 gives the full variable domain: SQTIHQWPATLVQPVGSPLSLECTVEGTSNPNLYWYRQAAGRGLQLLFYSVGIGQISSEVPQNLSASRPQDRQFILSSKKLLLSDSGFYLCAWRGQGAGYGYTFGSGTRLTVV.

The chain joins TRBV18 to TRBJ1-4; the match to TRBD1 covers 8 bases. The CDR3 sequence is 15 residues long. The germline V gene has CDR1 KGHSH and CDR2 LQKENI. V lost 3 bases, J lost 7 bases, and 7 bases stayed unmatched. The CDR3 coding sequence is TGTGCCAGCTCACCCTCCTCAGGGGGCGGTGAAAAACTGTTTTTT. This sequence encodes CASSPSSGGGEKLFF.

This clone was observed a few times. This chain connects TRBV11-3 to TRBJ1-1; D is unresolved. The CDR3 is 13 residues long. V was shortened by 4 bases and J by 5 bases, with 11 bases between the two germline ends. The germline CDR1 and CDR2 sequences are SGHNT and YENEEA. As DNA, the CDR3 is TGTGCCAGCAGCTCAACCCCCGGAACTGAAGCTTTCTTT. Its translation is CASSSTPGTEAFF.

This clone was seen only a few times. The chain links TRBV19 to TRBJ2-2, with D perhaps TRBD2 (6 bases). Germline loops: CDR1 LNHDA, CDR2 SQIVND (reference sequence). The V and J ends lost 2 bases and 5 bases respectively, with 15 bases between them. This CDR3 has 16 residues. The DNA for the CDR3 is TGTGCCAGTAGTATATTTGGCGGGGCTCATACCGGGGAGCTGTTTTTT. Its translation is CASSIFGGAHTGELFF.

V gene TRBV7-2 combines with J gene TRBJ2-4; 16 bases are shared with TRBD2. V shed 0 bases and J 2 bases; nucleotides not matched to a gene: 4. This CDR3 has 19 amino acids. Germline CDR1 SGHTA, CDR2 FQGNSA. The CDR3 coding sequence is TGTGCCAGCAGCTTAGCGGGGGGACTAGCGGGAGGGCCCAAAAACATTCAGTACTTC. It encodes CASSLAGGLAGGPKNIQYF. The full variable domain, in which reference TRBV7-2 and TRBJ2-4 provide the parts outside the CDR3, is GAGVSQSPSNKVTEKGKDVELRCDPISGHTALYWYRQSLGQGLEFLIYFQGNSAPDKSGLPSDRFSAERTGGSVSTLTIQRTQQEDSAVYLCASSLAGGLAGGPKNIQYFGAGTRLSVL.

The chain carries TRBV18 and TRBJ1-2; TRBD1 might be the D (5 bases). From germline, CDR1 is KGHSH and CDR2 LQKENI. Trimming left V 1 base short and J 6 bases short, with 9 bases between. This CDR3 comprises 13 residues. The CDR3, as DNA: TGTGCCAGCTCACCACTGGGGGACCATGGCTACACCTTC. Its protein is CASSPLGDHGYTF. Full variable domain (outside the CDR3, taken from reference TRBV18 and TRBJ1-2): NAGVMQNPRHLVRRRGQEARLRCSPMKGHSHVYWYRQLPEEGLKFMVYLQKENIIDESGMPKERFSAEFPKEGPSILRIQQVVRGDSAAYFCASSPLGDHGYTFGSGTRLTVV.

The rearrangement links TRBV9 to TRBJ1-2; the D gene is possibly TRBD1 (5 bases). Looked up from germline, CDR1 is SGDLS and CDR2 is YYNGEE. Trimming left V 3 bases short and J 8 bases short, with 17 bases between. The CDR3 runs 14 residues. The CDR3: CASSGRGNLRGYTF. The CDR3 region has the DNA TGTGCCAGCAGCGGGAGGGGTAATTTGCGAGGCTACACCTTC.

This chain links TRBV13 with TRBJ2-1, with D possibly being TRBD2 (5 bases). V was shortened by 8 bases and J by 5 bases, with 19 bases between the two germline ends. Looked up from germline, CDR1 is PRHDT and CDR2 is FYEKMQ (reference sequence). CDR3 size: 15 residues. CDR3 DNA sequence: TGTGCCAGCCATGCGGGCGGATTTTTTAACAATGAGCAGTTCTTC. It yields the protein CASHAGGFFNNEQFF.

The rearrangement uses TRBV11-3 and TRBJ2-3, with D hard to call. From germline, CDR1 is SGHNT and CDR2 YENEEA. The CDR3 sequence is 13 residues long. The germline V and J ends were trimmed by 5 bases and 7 bases, with 13 bases remaining between them. The CDR3 loop reads CASSLRPGYTQYF. CDR3 bases: TGTGCCAGCAGCCTAAGGCCGGGTTATACGCAGTATTTT.

The rearrangement uses TRBV19 and TRBJ1-3; the match to TRBD1 covers 9 bases. V lost 6 bases and J lost 6; bases outside the gene matches: 6. This CDR3 comprises 14 residues. Germline V gives CDR1 LNHDA, CDR2 SQIVND (reference sequence). The CDR3 nucleotides are TGTGCCAGTAGGACCGGACAGGGGCTAAACACCATATATTTT. The encoded protein is CASRTGQGLNTIYF. Full variable domain (remainder filled in from reference TRBV19 and TRBJ1-3): DGGITQSPKYLFRKEGQNVTLSCEQNLNHDAMYWYRQDPGQGLRLIYYSQIVNDFQKGDIAEGYSVSREKKESFPLTVTSAQKNPTAFYLCASRTGQGLNTIYFGEGSWLTVV.

In nucleotides, the CDR3 is TGTGCCAGCAGCCCGGGACGGTGGGGCAGCACAGATACGCAGTATTTT. This sequence encodes CASSPGRWGSTDTQYF. The V and J genes are TRBV7-3 and TRBJ2-3, with D perhaps being TRBD1 or TRBD2 (5 bases each). The CDR3 is made up of 16 amino acids. V lost 5 bases and J lost 0, with 15 bases in between. In germline, CDR1 is SGHTA, CDR2 FQGTGA.

The chain links TRBV12-3 or TRBV12-4 to TRBJ1-5; no clear D. V was cut by 7 bases and J by 6 bases, with 13 bases left in between. The CDR3 spans 13 residues. This chain's CDR3 is CASTLPPGQPQHF. The CDR3 region has the DNA TGTGCCAGCACTCTCCCCCCGGGTCAGCCCCAGCATTTT.

The chain is built from TRBV7-9 and TRBJ1-1; 12 bases align to TRBD1. The CDR3 loop spans 17 amino acids. Per the germline V gene, CDR1 is SEHNR and CDR2 is FQNEAQ (reference sequence). J gave up 0 bases and V 5 bases, and 7 bases lay outside the gene matches. The CDR3 nucleotides are TGTGCCAGCAGCAAACCGGGACAGGGGGCCTTGAACACTGAAGCTTTCTTT. This sequence encodes CASSKPGQGALNTEAFF.